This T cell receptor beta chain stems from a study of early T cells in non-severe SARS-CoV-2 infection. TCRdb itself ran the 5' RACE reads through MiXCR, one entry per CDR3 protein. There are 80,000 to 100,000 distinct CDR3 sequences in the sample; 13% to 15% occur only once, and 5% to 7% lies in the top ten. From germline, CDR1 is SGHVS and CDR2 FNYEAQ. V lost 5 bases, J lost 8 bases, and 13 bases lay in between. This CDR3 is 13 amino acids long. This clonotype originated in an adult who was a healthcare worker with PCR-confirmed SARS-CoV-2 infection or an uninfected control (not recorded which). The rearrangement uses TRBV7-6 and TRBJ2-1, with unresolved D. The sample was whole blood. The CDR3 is CASSPRPVDEQFF. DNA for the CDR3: TGTGCCAGCAGCCCCCGACCCGTTGATGAGCAGTTCTTC.